The 12 T cell receptor beta chains below all came from one sample that was sequenced in a study of cytomegalovirus exposure and HLA in healthy donors. Primers: 60 Vbeta forward and 13 Jbeta reverse. Sequencing used immunoSEQ multiplex PCR; TCRdb keeps in-frame clones, though not all of them. The table records about 140,000 clones, about 84% of them present only once. The sample was PBMCs. The receptors here all came from a woman younger than 30 in good health and CMV-seropositive.

This clone was seen once. The V call is TRBV5-1, the J call TRBJ2-1, with unresolved D. Trimming pared 4 bases from V and 3 bases from J, leaving 11 bases between. This CDR3 is built from 14 residues. Germline V CDR1 and CDR2: SGHRS, YFSETQ. The CDR3 here is CASSAVTFYNEQFF. CDR3 bases: TGCGCCAGCAGCGCGGTAACGTTCTACAATGAGCAGTTCTTC.

The rearrangement uses TRBV11-2 and TRBJ2-7, with D possibly being TRBD2 (6 bases). Germline CDR1 reads SGHAT; CDR2 reads FQNNGV. This CDR3 contains 13 residues. The V gene lost 0 bases and the J gene lost 6 bases, with 9 bases spanning the gap. The chain's CDR3 is CASSLDRETEQYF. The CDR3 DNA reads TGTGCCAGCAGCTTAGATCGGGAGACCGAGCAGTACTTC.

The V gene is TRBV27, the J gene TRBJ2-2; 8 nucleotides line up with TRBD1. Losses at the gene ends were 3 bases for V and 5 bases for J; bases not matched to a gene: 11. The length of the CDR3 is 17 residues. Germline lookup yields CDR1 MNHEY and CDR2 SMNVEV (reference sequence). For the CDR3, the DNA is TGTGCCAGCAGTTTTACAGGGGGTTGGGAAAAGACCGGGGAGCTGTTTTTT. Its protein is CASSFTGGWEKTGELFF.

The chain uses TRBV28 and TRBJ1-5; possible D gene TRBD1, 6 bases. Trimming stripped 7 bases from V and 1 base from J, with 11 bases between. This CDR3 is 14 amino acids long. From germline, CDR1 is MDHEN and CDR2 SYDVKM. The CDR3 loop reads CASTRDMSNQPQHF. In nucleotides, the CDR3 is TGTGCCAGCACCCGGGACATGAGCAATCAGCCCCAGCATTTT.

This rearrangement joins TRBV5-1 to TRBJ2-1; 7 bases map to TRBD1. The CDR3 has 15 amino acids. V gave up 2 bases and J gave up 8 bases; unmatched junction bases: 10. Germline CDR1 reads SGHRS; CDR2 reads YFSETQ. The CDR3 protein is CASSFSTGSEDEQFF. Written as DNA, the CDR3 is TGCGCCAGCAGCTTTTCGACAGGGTCAGAGGATGAGCAGTTCTTC.

The rearrangement uses TRBV5-1 and TRBJ2-3; D perhaps matches TRBD1 (6 bases). V was clipped by 0 bases and J by 6 bases, with 11 bases between them. The germline gives CDR1 SGHRS, CDR2 YFSETQ. The CDR3 loop spans 14 amino acids. CDR3 in DNA: TGCGCCAGCAGCTTGGTCAGGGGCGCGGATACGCAGTATTTT. This encodes CASSLVRGADTQYF.

The rearrangement uses TRBV11-3 and TRBJ2-7; D may be TRBD2 (7 bases). Germline V gives CDR1 SGHNT, CDR2 YENEEA. The length of the CDR3 is 14 residues. Trimming removed 5 bases from V and 2 bases from J, with 13 bases in between. CDR3 protein: CASSPTGGPYEQYF. The CDR3, as DNA: TGTGCCAGCAGCCCGACGGGGGGCCCCTACGAGCAGTACTTC.

This sequence joins TRBV7-9 and TRBJ1-1, with D unclear. The CDR3 is 16 amino acids. Germline values: CDR1 SEHNR, CDR2 FQNEAQ (reference sequence). V gave up 1 base and J gave up 0 bases, with 12 bases separating them. The CDR3: CASSLGEGSLNTEAFF. The CDR3 nucleotides read TGTGCCAGCAGCTTAGGCGAGGGCTCCTTGAACACTGAAGCTTTCTTT.

The gene calls are TRBV30 and TRBJ1-2; tentatively, D is TRBD1 (6 bases). V was clipped by 2 bases and J by 5 bases, with 15 bases between them. The CDR3 totals 14 residues. From germline, CDR1 is GTSNPN and CDR2 SVGIG (reference sequence). In nucleotides, the CDR3 is TGTGCCTGGAGTTCTGGACAGCCGATTTATGGCTACACCTTC. Its translation: CAWSSGQPIYGYTF.

The chain carries TRBV30 and TRBJ1-2; maybe TRBD1 (5 bases). CDR3 size: 13 residues. Germline-derived CDR1 and CDR2 are GTSNPN and SVGIG (reference sequence). CDR3 bases: TGTGCACGAAGATGGGGGGAAAGGGATGGCTACACCTTC. Protein: CARRWGERDGYTF.

This sequence joins TRBV6-1 and TRBJ1-1; no firm D call. The CDR3 consists of 14 residues. CDR1 MNHNS and CDR2 SASEGT come from the germline V gene. Deletions cut 5 bases from V and 5 bases from J, with 15 bases between. The CDR3 nucleotides read TGTGCCAGCAGTTTAAAGGAGGGTCAAACTGAAGCTTTCTTT. Protein product: CASSLKEGQTEAFF.

The chain links TRBV5-1 to TRBJ2-7; D gene uncertain. This CDR3 is built from 15 residues. V lost 6 bases and J lost 4, with 20 bases in between. In germline, CDR1 is SGHRS, CDR2 YFSETQ. The CDR3: CASKKIAAEAYEQYF. The CDR3 DNA reads as TGCGCCAGCAAGAAGATTGCAGCCGAGGCTTACGAGCAGTACTTC.